A single sample gave rise to the 27 T cell receptor beta chains below, sequenced in a study of early T cells in non-severe SARS-CoV-2 infection (dated by TCRdb to the early 2020s). The method behind the library was 5' RACE. The instrument was a NextSeq 500. In TCRdb, the public reads were trimmed at Q25 with fastp and aligned with MiXCR, with productive beta chains retained. CDR3 protein sequences are deduplicated, and each keeps its most common genes and DNA. This sample holds 30,000 to 40,000 distinct CDR3 sequences; almost 6% were observed only once. The top ten clonotypes cover 6.5% to 8.5% of the sample. Material: whole blood. These receptor sequences come from an adult who was a healthcare worker with PCR-confirmed SARS-CoV-2 infection or an uninfected control (not recorded which).

This clonotype was counted many times. V is TRBV5-5 and J is TRBJ1-3; D unresolved. The germline V and J ends were trimmed by 1 base and 0 bases, with 11 bases remaining between them. CDR1 and CDR2 from the germline V gene are SGHKS and YYEKEE (reference sequence). This CDR3 contains 16 residues. CDR3 nucleotides: TGTGCCAGCAGCTTGATTCCGGCCCGCTCTGGAAACACCATATATTTT. Residues: CASSLIPARSGNTIYF.

This clonotype was counted ten times or more. V is TRBV11-1 and J is TRBJ1-1; 8 bases line up with TRBD1. The CDR3 runs 13 residues. CDR1 is SGHAT and CDR2 is FQDESV in the germline V gene (reference sequence). With 2 bases clipped from V and 8 bases from J, the junction kept 4 bases outside the gene matches. CDR3 protein: CASSLRRTGEAFF. In nucleotides, the CDR3 is TGTGCCAGCAGCTTAAGGCGGACAGGGGAAGCTTTCTTT.

This clonotype was recorded many times. The J gene is TRBJ1-1, the V gene TRBV7-2; 7 bases line up with TRBD1. Germline CDR1 reads SGHTA; CDR2 reads FQGNSA. The V segment lost 5 bases and the J segment 8 bases; nucleotides outside the gene matches: 5. The CDR3 sequence is 12 residues long. The CDR3, as DNA: TGTGCCAGCAGCGAAGTACAGGGGGAAGCTTTCTTT. Translation: CASSEVQGEAFF.

With regard to this clonotype: A much larger clonotype is one base distant, so this may be a read error. Since the CDR3 does not end with the conserved phenylalanine or tryptophan, this likely comes from a read error. The chain is built from TRBV28 and TRBJ2-7; unclear D gene. In germline, CDR1 is MDHEN, CDR2 SYDVKM. V was trimmed by 3 bases and J by 0 bases, leaving 12 bases between them. The CDR3 covers 15 residues. The CDR3 sequence is CASSFEAGNSYEQYS. As DNA, the CDR3 is TGTGCCAGCAGTTTTGAGGCAGGCAACTCCTACGAGCAGTACTCC.

The table lists this clonotype with many counts. The chain uses TRBV9 and TRBJ2-5; no definite D call. Germline CDR1 and CDR2: SGDLS and YYNGEE. V was cut by 0 bases and J by 5 bases, with 8 bases left in between. The CDR3 is made up of 13 amino acids. The CDR3: CASSVGGSETQYF. CDR3 nucleotides: TGTGCCAGCAGCGTAGGGGGTTCGGAGACCCAGTACTTC.

This clonotype was seen repeatedly, ten times or more. This chain joins TRBV29-1 and TRBJ2-7; 9 bases are a match to TRBD1. CDR3 length: 14 amino acids. After removal of 5 bases from V and 4 bases from J, the junction contained 9 bases not matched to a gene. Germline V gene data show CDR1 as SQVTM and CDR2 as ANQGSEA. The CDR3 bases are TGCAGCGTTTATAAACCGGGACAGGGTTACGAGCAGTACTTC. Its translation is CSVYKPGQGYEQYF.

This clonotype is medium-sized within its sample. The chain carries TRBV5-1 and TRBJ2-2; D unresolved. The V gene's germline CDR1 is SGHRS and CDR2 YFSETQ. V lost 1 base and J 6 bases, leaving 7 bases between the germline ends. The CDR3 covers 13 residues. CDR3 sequence reads: CASSLIPAGELFF. In DNA, the CDR3 is TGCGCCAGCAGCTTGATCCCAGCCGGGGAGCTGTTTTTT.

This clonotype was counted many times. The chain combines TRBV9 with TRBJ2-1, with D possibly TRBD2 on 6 matching bases. Trimming cost V 0 bases and J 0 bases, with 19 bases left between them. The CDR3 extends over 19 amino acids. From germline, CDR1 is SGDLS and CDR2 YYNGEE. The DNA for the CDR3 is TGTGCCAGCAGCGTAGTCCCTACGGTGGGGACTCACTCCTACAATGAGCAGTTCTTC. Protein sequence: CASSVVPTVGTHSYNEQFF. Supplemented by reference TRBV9 and TRBJ2-1, the full variable domain reads DSGVTQTPKHLITATGQRVTLRCSPRSGDLSVYWYQQSLDQGLQFLIQYYNGEERAKGNILERFSAQQFPDLHSELNLSSLELGDSALYFCASSVVPTVGTHSYNEQFFGPGTRLTVL.

This clonotype was seen many times. The chain has TRBV6-5 and TRBJ2-4; D not resolved. CDR3 length: 11 residues. CDR1 MNHEY and CDR2 SVGAGI come from the germline V gene. V lost 8 bases and J 1 base, leaving 3 bases between the germline ends. Written as DNA, the CDR3 is TGTGCCAGCGGGGCCAAAAACATTCAGTACTTC. Protein: CASGAKNIQYF.

The J gene is TRBJ1-1, the V gene TRBV3-1; D remains unclear. The CDR3 is 14 amino acids. The V gene's germline CDR1 is LGHDT and CDR2 YNNKEL (reference sequence). V was clipped by 1 base and J by 4 bases, with 10 bases between them. This chain's CDR3 is CASSQASVPTEAFF. The CDR3 bases are TGTGCCAGCAGCCAAGCTTCCGTCCCCACTGAAGCTTTCTTT.

This clonotype was detected ten times or more. The chain carries TRBV4-1 and TRBJ2-7, with 9 bases lining up with TRBD2. With 0 bases clipped from V and 5 bases from J, the junction kept 8 bases outside the gene matches. CDR3 size: 16 residues. The germline V gene encodes CDR1 MGHRA and CDR2 YSYEKL. The CDR3 sequence: CASSQEQSGRRNEQYF. The DNA of the CDR3 is TGCGCCAGCAGCCAAGAGCAAAGCGGGAGGAGGAACGAGCAGTACTTC.

This clonotype was seen ten or more times. V is TRBV20-1 and J is TRBJ2-1; a weak D match, TRBD2 (7 bases). Germline values: CDR1 DFQATT, CDR2 SNEGSKA (reference sequence). The CDR3 sequence is 14 residues long. The V gene lost 6 bases and the J gene lost 8 bases, with 20 bases spanning the gap. This CDR3 is CSARGGIQQHEQFF. The CDR3 DNA is TGCAGTGCGAGGGGGGGCATTCAACAGCATGAGCAGTTCTTC.

This clonotype was found many times. This sequence joins TRBV6-5 and TRBJ2-2; 10 bases fit TRBD1. This CDR3 contains 19 residues. Germline-derived CDR1 and CDR2 are MNHEY and SVGAGI. J was trimmed by 4 bases and V by 4 bases; bases with no gene match: 15. The CDR3 DNA is TGTGCCAGCAGTTCCCATTCCGGACAGGGGGTTGCGGGCACCGGGGAGCTGTTTTTT. Encoded protein: CASSSHSGQGVAGTGELFF.

This clonotype was seen many times. The genes are TRBV4-1 and TRBJ2-7; D is possibly TRBD1 or TRBD2 (6 bases each). Looked up from germline, CDR1 is MGHRA and CDR2 is YSYEKL. The CDR3 runs 17 residues. The V end lost 1 base, the J end lost 7 bases, and 23 bases lay between the germline ends. CDR3 residues: CASSQGPEQGGSWEQYF. The CDR3 region has the DNA TGCGCCAGCAGCCAAGGGCCTGAACAGGGAGGTTCTTGGGAGCAGTACTTC.

This clonotype has ten or more counts. The chain links TRBV7-8 to TRBJ1-2; D is unresolved. The CDR3 consists of 11 residues. The germline CDR1 and CDR2 sequences are SGHVS and FQNEAQ. V was cut by 7 bases and J by 4 bases, with 7 bases left in between. The CDR3, as DNA: TGTGCCAGCAAGACGGCCTATGGCTACACCTTC. Translating it yields CASKTAYGYTF.

This clonotype was recorded a few times. This chain links TRBV5-1 with TRBJ2-1; D call uncertain. The CDR3 covers 12 residues. The germline V gene encodes CDR1 SGHRS and CDR2 YFSETQ. Trimming pared 4 bases from V and 6 bases from J, leaving 8 bases between. The CDR3 protein is CASSRDSNEQFF. The CDR3 nucleotides read TGCGCCAGCAGCCGCGACTCCAATGAGCAGTTCTTC.

This clonotype was seen ten or more times. The chain joins TRBV27 to TRBJ2-3; possible D gene TRBD2, 5 bases. This CDR3 is built from 13 residues. Germline V gene lookup returns CDR1 MNHEY and CDR2 SMNVEV (reference sequence). The V end was cut by 5 bases, the J end by 6 bases, with 12 bases between. The CDR3 loop reads CASSPPIADTQYF. CDR3 nucleotide sequence: TGTGCCAGCAGTCCCCCGATAGCGGATACGCAGTATTTT.

The sample holds a few counts of this clonotype. V usage is TRBV7-2 and J usage is TRBJ2-3; TRBD1 is a possible D gene (5 bases). V lost 5 bases to trimming and J lost 4 bases, with 19 bases between them. The V gene's germline CDR1 is SGHTA and CDR2 FQGNSA. This CDR3 region has 16 residues. The CDR3 coding sequence is TGTGCCAGCAGCCCCAGGGATAGCCACCCCCCAGATACGCAGTATTTT. It yields the protein CASSPRDSHPPDTQYF.

This clonotype was counted a few times. The chain has TRBV7-2 and TRBJ2-2; TRBD2 matches 10 bases. J gave up 4 bases and V 4 bases, and 6 bases lay outside the gene matches. The CDR3 consists of 16 residues. Germline CDR1 and CDR2: SGHTA and FQGNSA. The CDR3 loop is CASSSSGRASTGELFF. The CDR3 nucleotides are TGTGCCAGCAGCTCCAGCGGGAGGGCGAGCACCGGGGAGCTGTTTTTT.

This clonotype was recorded at least ten times. The chain recombines TRBV29-1 with TRBJ2-7; D possibly corresponds to TRBD2 (5 bases). From germline, CDR1 is SQVTM and CDR2 ANQGSEA. The CDR3 contains 12 residues. V shed 7 bases and J shed 5 bases, with 15 bases lying between them. The CDR3 bases are TGCAGCGCCCTATCGGGGAGCCACGAGCAGTACTTC. Its protein is CSALSGSHEQYF.

This clonotype appeared many times. The chain is built from TRBV24-1 and TRBJ2-1; 11 nucleotides line up with TRBD2. CDR1 is KGHDR and CDR2 is SFDVKD in the germline V gene. The CDR3 sequence is 19 residues long. The trim removed 1 base at V and 0 bases at J, leaving 7 bases unmatched. The CDR3 nucleotides are TGTGCCACCAGTGATTTCCGGACTAGCGGGCCCATCTCCTACAATGAGCAGTTCTTC. Its protein is CATSDFRTSGPISYNEQFF.

This clonotype showed up many times. The chain joins TRBV29-1 to TRBJ1-2; the D is unclear. The CDR3 contains 12 residues. V was cut by 8 bases and J by 0 bases, with 10 bases left in between. CDR1 is SQVTM, CDR2 ANQGSEA, per germline. As DNA, the CDR3 is TGCAGCCACACGAGGGCTAACTATGGCTACACCTTC. Its translation is CSHTRANYGYTF. Using reference TRBV29-1 and TRBJ1-2 for the parts outside the CDR3, the full variable domain is SAVISQKPSRDICQRGTSLTIQCQVDSQVTMMFWYRQQPGQSLTLIATANQGSEATYESGFVIDKFPISRPNLTFSTLTVSNMSPEDSSIYLCSHTRANYGYTFGSGTRLTVV.

The table lists this clonotype with many counts. This chain links TRBV5-1 with TRBJ2-1, with 11 bases identical to TRBD2. There are 15 residues in the CDR3. Losses at the gene ends were 1 base for V and 10 bases for J; bases not matched to a gene: 7. Germline loops: CDR1 SGHRS, CDR2 YFSETQ. In DNA, the CDR3 is TGCGCCAGCAGCTTGACTAGCGGGGGCCCAGGGGAGCAGTTCTTC. It translates to CASSLTSGGPGEQFF.

A few counts support this clonotype. The J gene is TRBJ2-7, the V gene TRBV20-1; 13 bases fit TRBD2. The CDR3 is made up of 18 amino acids. Germline CDR1 DFQATT, CDR2 SNEGSKA (reference sequence). The ends lost 2 bases at V and 2 bases at J; junction bases unmatched: 12. CDR3 DNA sequence: TGCAGTGCTAGATATTACGGACTAGCGGGGGAACGAACCTACGAGCAGTACTTC. Its protein product is CSARYYGLAGERTYEQYF.

This clonotype showed up many times. The CDR3 loop is CAISDGTGSLYEQYF. The CDR3 DNA sequence: TGTGCCATCAGTGATGGTACAGGGAGTCTCTACGAGCAGTACTTC. The chain links TRBV10-3 to TRBJ2-7, with a tentative D call TRBD1 (6 bases). CDR1 is ENHRY and CDR2 is SYGVKD in the germline V gene. The CDR3 consists of 15 residues. Trimming removed 3 bases from V and 3 bases from J, with 15 bases in between.

This clonotype was recorded at least ten times. A junction end diverges from the germline sequence, so it may reflect a read error. V and J are TRBV12-3 or TRBV12-4 and TRBJ2-1; D possibly corresponds to TRBD1 (6 bases). The CDR3 loop spans 12 amino acids. The CDR3 is CASSLAQGEQFF. The CDR3 DNA is TGTGCCAGCAGTCTAGCCCAGGGGGAGCAGTTCTTC.

Many counts were recorded for this clonotype. The V call is TRBV10-2, the J call TRBJ2-3, with 9 positions matching TRBD2. Per germline, CDR1 WSHSY and CDR2 SAAADI. V trimming: 5 bases; J trimming: 3 bases; junction bases outside the gene matches: 3. This CDR3 is 14 amino acids long. The CDR3 DNA reads as TGCGCCAGCAGTCGCGGGAGGGGAACAGATACGCAGTATTTT. It translates to CASSRGRGTDTQYF.